This T cell receptor beta chain was documented in a study of T-cell reconstitution after alpha-beta-depleted transplantation in children (dated by TCRdb to the mid-2010s). Study-wide context: T-cell immune reconstitution after TCRalphabeta/CD19-depleted allogeneic hematopoietic cell transplantation in children was quantitatively tracked in the study by means of TCR repertoire profiling.

This clonotype was counted between two and nine times. What this receptor recognizes is not known. No much larger clone is present one base from it, and per-base qualities are unavailable. The library came from PCR. Sequencing was carried out with an Illumina HiSeq 2500. Molecular barcoding was employed in the preparation of TCR libraries, with unique molecular identifiers being used to normalize TCRbeta repertoire quantification. The public reads were quality trimmed at Q25 with fastp and then assembled into clones with MiXCR by TCRdb, keeping productive beta chains. Identical CDR3 proteins give one entry, which carries the most common genes and DNA. In this sample the table shows hundreds of thousands of distinct CDR3 sequences, roughly 13% of which occur a single time. About 2.2% of the sample is held by the ten biggest clonotypes. The treatment or condition label corresponds to: allogeneic hematopoietic cell transplantation with graft depleted of TCRalphabeta T cells and CD19 B cells. Transplant recipients were children who received TCRalphabeta/CD19-depleted allogeneic hematopoietic cell grafts.

The CDR3 measures 18 amino acids from cysteine to phenylalanine. Only the CDR3 DNA is retained, 54 bases long and in frame from the first base. Trimming costs V 5 bases and J 0 bases, and their ends lie 21 bases apart. The germline V gene sets CDR1 to SGHVS and CDR2 to FQNEAQ. What the research found in general, with its limitations: Hyperexpanded clone frequencies declined over subsequent months; after one year, T-cell counts and TCRbeta diversity were mostly attributed to newly produced T cells. The apparently early recovery of alphabetaT-cell counts about two months after transplant reportedly depended on only several hundred rapidly expanded clones that came from non-depleted graft cells. In some patients, high TCRbeta diversity at day 60 was attributed to recipient T cells and intrathymic progenitors that had survived conditioning.

This clonotype was obtained from a male patient between 5 and 17 years old who had a stem cell transplant for acute myeloid leukemia, so the T cells may come from the graft donor. The source was PBMCs, mostly from graft donor cells, collected 360 days after TCRalphabeta/CD19-depleted stem cell transplant. The rearranged chain carries TRBV7-8 and TRBJ2-3; TRBD1 might be the D gene, on 6 matching bases. CDR3 protein: CASSPRDTSPTSTDTQYF. The DNA reads as follows: TGTGCCAGCAGCCCAAGGGACACCTCACCGACTAGCACAGATACGCAGTATTTT.